This TCR beta chain was obtained from a study of regulatory dendritic cells for organ transplantation (dated by TCRdb to 2016 to 2017). Background on the whole study: To make regulatory dendritic cells, monocytes were cultured with vitamin D3 on days 0 and 4, plus IL-10 on day 4. To evaluate the response of the DCs to a potent maturation-inducing agent, LPS was added to DC cultures on day 6. The TCRbeta repertoires of sorted naive and memory CD4+ and CD8+ T cells were sequenced before and after allostimulation with regulatory or mature dendritic cells. Paper-wide results and their limitations: In both subjects, allostimulation led to expansion of memory CD8+ clones, though the expansion induced by regulatory dendritic cells appeared to be more limited than that induced by mature dendritic cells. Repertoires were highly diverse in naive CD4+ and CD8+ T cells, less diverse in memory cells, and most oligoclonal in memory CD8+ cells. Of the resting subsets, the one holding the most alloreactive TCR clonotypes was memory CD8+ T cells. Only a couple of subjects were sequenced, and the authors noted considerable between-individual heterogeneity in the alloreactive memory CD8+ T cell pool.

A word on this clone: It has no known antigen specificity. Per-base quality was not reported, and no clone a single base away is much larger than it.

TCRbeta CDR3 regions were amplified by multiplexed two-step PCR using Vbeta-specific forward primers and Jbeta-specific reverse primers. TCRbeta libraries were sequenced on an Illumina instrument through the immunoSEQ service. On the authors' methods: V, D and J genes were assigned using IMGT annotation, and counts were corrected for multiplex PCR bias using synthetic CDR3 analogues. In the immunoSEQ Analyzer, repertoire clonality was calculated as one minus normalized Shannon entropy. Clonal expansion was defined by Fisher's exact test with Benjamini-Hochberg false discovery rate control, using two-tailed P<0.01. TCRdb took this table from immuneACCESS and kept in-frame rearrangements with V and J called. Such tables lack part of the clones; where checked against another copy, unresolved V genes explain under half of the gap, and the rest is unexplained. V and J calls and clone size come straight from that table; D and trimming were deduced from the DNA. The sample table shows tens of thousands of clones, and 65% to 90% are seen once. The ten largest clones add up to under 0.3% of the sample.

Sorted T cell subsets were CFSE-labeled and co-cultured for about five days with allogeneic regulatory or mature dendritic cells at a 1:10 DC:T ratio. Naive T cells were sorted as CD45RA+ and memory T cells as CD45RO+ CD4+ or CD8+ cells by FACS. T cells for TCR sequencing came from two healthy control subjects. Genomic DNA was extracted with the Qiagen DNeasy Blood & Tissue Kit. Per the germline V gene, KGHSH is the CDR1 and LQKENI is the CDR2. The germline ends are 12 bases apart after V is trimmed by 3 bases and J by 6 bases. The CDR3 has 14 amino acids, counting the end cysteine and phenylalanine. Only CDR3 DNA remains: 42 bases, in frame from the first base.

The receptor was derived from a human donor in good health. Sequencing was done on a sample of naive CD4+ T cells from blood cultured with dendritic cells. The cell subset or site label, read with the paper, signifies: CD45RA+ naive T cells. The sequence joins TRBV18 to TRBJ1-5; TRBD1 is possibly the D segment (5 matching bases). The CDR3 has the sequence CASSPRDQLQPQHF. The sequence in DNA is TGTGCCAGCTCACCTAGGGACCAACTTCAGCCCCAGCATTTT.